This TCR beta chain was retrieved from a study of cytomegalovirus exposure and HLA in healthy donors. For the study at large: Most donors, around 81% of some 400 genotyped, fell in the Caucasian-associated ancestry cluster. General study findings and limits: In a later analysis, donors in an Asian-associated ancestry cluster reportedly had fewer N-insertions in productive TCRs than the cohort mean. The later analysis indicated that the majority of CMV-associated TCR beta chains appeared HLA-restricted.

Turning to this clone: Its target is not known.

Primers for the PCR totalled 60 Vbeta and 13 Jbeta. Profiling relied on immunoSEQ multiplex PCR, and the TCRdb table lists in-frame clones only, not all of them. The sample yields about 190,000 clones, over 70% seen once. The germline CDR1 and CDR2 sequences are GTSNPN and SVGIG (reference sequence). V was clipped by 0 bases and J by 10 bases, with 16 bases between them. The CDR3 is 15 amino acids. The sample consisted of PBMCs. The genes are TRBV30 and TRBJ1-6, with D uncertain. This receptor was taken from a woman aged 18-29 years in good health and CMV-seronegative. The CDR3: CAWSVFSGNRSPLHF. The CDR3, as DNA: TGTGCCTGGAGTGTCTTCTCGGGAAATAGGTCACCCCTCCACTTT.